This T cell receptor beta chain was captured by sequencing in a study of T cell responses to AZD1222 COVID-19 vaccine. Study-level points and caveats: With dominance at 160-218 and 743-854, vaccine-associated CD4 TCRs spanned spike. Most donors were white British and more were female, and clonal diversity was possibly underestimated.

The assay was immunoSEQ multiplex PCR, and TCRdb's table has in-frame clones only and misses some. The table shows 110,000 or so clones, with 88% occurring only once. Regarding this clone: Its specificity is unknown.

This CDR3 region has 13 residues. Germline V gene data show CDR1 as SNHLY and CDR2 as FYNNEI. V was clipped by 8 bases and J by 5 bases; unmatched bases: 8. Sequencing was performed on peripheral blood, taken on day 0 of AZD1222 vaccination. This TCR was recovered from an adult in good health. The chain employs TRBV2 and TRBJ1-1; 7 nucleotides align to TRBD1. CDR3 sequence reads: CASARDSVTEAFF. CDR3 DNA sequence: TGTGCCAGCGCCCGGGACAGTGTTACTGAAGCTTTCTTT.